The entry below describes one T cell receptor beta chain. Its antigen specificity is not known. Per-nucleotide qualities are absent, and no much larger clonotype sits a single base away. For sequencing of the TCRbeta CDR3 region, genomic DNA was extracted from the sorted cells. TCRbeta CDR3 regions were sequenced using the immunoSEQ Assay. TCRdb holds this immuneACCESS table with in-frame rearrangements only. Some clones are missing; in checked studies, unresolved V genes explain under half, and the rest has no known cause. This sample holds roughly 76,000 clones; 88% were observed only once. Roughly 4% of the sample is in the top ten clones. The data were obtained in a study of OX40 agonist ivuxolimab in advanced cancers. Regarding the study in general: The costimulatory receptor OX40 (CD134) was targeted by ivuxolimab, a fully human IgG2 agonistic monoclonal antibody. Intravenous ivuxolimab was administered to patients every 2 weeks at six dose levels: 0.01, 0.1, 0.3, 1.5, 3 and 10 mg/kg. Of the roughly 51 patients in dose escalation, some 19 had hepatocellular carcinoma, around 15 had melanoma, 9 had renal cell carcinoma and 9 had head and neck cancer. In the dose-escalation cohort, around 80% of patients were male, and the mean age was roughly 56 years with a range of roughly 23 to 79. Patients were allowed to have had prior anti-PD-1, anti-PD-L1 or anti-CTLA-4 therapy, and approximately 40% of the dose-escalation patients had been treated with checkpoint inhibitors. Three dose-escalation patients achieved partial responses, one with hepatocellular carcinoma and two with cutaneous melanoma. Peripheral TCRbeta sequencing aimed to test whether ivuxolimab altered TCR sequence diversity and caused clonal T-cell expansion. The paper describes the monotherapy dose-escalation part (N of about 47 patients) of the phase I trial of ivuxolimab.

What the study reported, not specific to this receptor: The antigen specificity of the peripheral T cells that underwent clonal expansion was not determined. Low levels of normalized T-cell clonal expansion were also shown by some nonresponding patients. After ivuxolimab, expanded clones were on average more numerous among CD8+ T cells than among CD4+ T cells. In the 0.1-3.0 mg/kg groups, partial responders were among the patients with the lowest normalized peripheral clonal expansion, particularly in CD8+ T cells. Clonal expansion of both CD4+ and CD8+ blood T cells was observed from baseline to week 6 at doses 0.1 to 3.0 mg/kg.

Patients with autoimmune disease history or receiving systemic immunosuppression were excluded from the trial. Peripheral blood for TCR sequencing was drawn from every dose cohort at baseline, at cycle 4 day 1 and at cycle 7 day 1. Samples came from an open-label, multicenter, first-in-human phase I dose-escalation trial of ivuxolimab. The trial enrolled adults with locally advanced or metastatic head and neck squamous cell, hepatocellular, melanoma or renal cell carcinoma. CD4+ and CD8+ T cells were sorted separately from peripheral blood before TCR sequencing. Sequenced here: CD4+ or CD8+ T cells sorted from blood, sampled in a trial of the OX40 agonist ivuxolimab. The clonotype was recovered from an adult with an advanced solid tumor such as melanoma, head and neck, liver or kidney cancer.

CDR3 loop: CASSEGLAGGADTQYF. The nucleotide sequence reads as follows: TGTGCCAGCAGTGAAGGGCTAGCGGGAGGGGCAGATACGCAGTATTTT. This chain is built from TRBV2 and TRBJ2-3, with 12 bases aligning to TRBD2. CDR1 and CDR2, looked up from the germline V gene, are SNHLY and FYNNEI. Inclusive of the bounding cysteine and phenylalanine, the CDR3 is 16 residues long. The DNA shown is the 48-base CDR3, in frame from base 1. Clipping removes 1 base from V and 4 bases from J, with 3 as the unmatched junction base count.